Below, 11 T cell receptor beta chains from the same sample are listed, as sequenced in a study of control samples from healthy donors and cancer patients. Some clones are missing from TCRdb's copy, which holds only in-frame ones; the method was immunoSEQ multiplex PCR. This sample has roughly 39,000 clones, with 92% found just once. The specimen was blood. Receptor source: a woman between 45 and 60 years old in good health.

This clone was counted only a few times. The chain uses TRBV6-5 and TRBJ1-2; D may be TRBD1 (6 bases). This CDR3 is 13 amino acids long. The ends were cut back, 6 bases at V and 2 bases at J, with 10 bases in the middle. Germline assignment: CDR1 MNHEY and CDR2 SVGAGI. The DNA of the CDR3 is TGTGCCAGCAGCCCCCAGGGGAACTATGGCTACACCTTC. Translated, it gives CASSPQGNYGYTF.

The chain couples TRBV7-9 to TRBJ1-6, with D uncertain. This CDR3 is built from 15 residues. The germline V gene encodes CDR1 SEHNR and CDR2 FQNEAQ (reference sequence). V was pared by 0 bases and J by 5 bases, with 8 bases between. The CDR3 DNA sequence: TGTGCCAGCAGCTTAGCTGGGGTCCATAATTCACCCCTCCACTTT. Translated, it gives CASSLAGVHNSPLHF. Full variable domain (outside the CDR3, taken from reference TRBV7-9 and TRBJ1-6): DTGVSQNPRHKITKRGQNVTFRCDPISEHNRLYWYRQTLGQGPEFLTYFQNEAQLEKSRLLSDRFSAERPKGSFSTLEIQRTEQGDSAMYLCASSLAGVHNSPLHFGNGTRLTVT.

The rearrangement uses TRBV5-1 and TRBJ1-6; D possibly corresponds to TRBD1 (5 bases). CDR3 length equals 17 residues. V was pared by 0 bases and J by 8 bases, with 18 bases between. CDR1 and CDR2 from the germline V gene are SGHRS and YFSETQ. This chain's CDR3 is CASSLGLGDALDSPLHF. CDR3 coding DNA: TGCGCCAGCAGCTTGGGTTTAGGGGACGCTCTAGATTCACCCCTCCACTTT.

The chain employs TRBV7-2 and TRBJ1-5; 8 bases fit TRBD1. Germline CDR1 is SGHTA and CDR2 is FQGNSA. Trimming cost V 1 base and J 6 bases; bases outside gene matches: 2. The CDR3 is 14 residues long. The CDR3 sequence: CASSLGQGTQPQHF. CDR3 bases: TGTGCCAGCAGCTTAGGACAGGGGACTCAGCCCCAGCATTTT.

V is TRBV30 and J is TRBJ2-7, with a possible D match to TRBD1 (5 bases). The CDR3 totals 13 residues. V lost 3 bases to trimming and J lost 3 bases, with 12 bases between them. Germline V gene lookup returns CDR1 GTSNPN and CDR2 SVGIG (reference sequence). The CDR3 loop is CAWRFQGNYEQYF. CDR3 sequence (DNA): TGTGCCTGGAGGTTCCAGGGAAACTACGAGCAGTACTTC.

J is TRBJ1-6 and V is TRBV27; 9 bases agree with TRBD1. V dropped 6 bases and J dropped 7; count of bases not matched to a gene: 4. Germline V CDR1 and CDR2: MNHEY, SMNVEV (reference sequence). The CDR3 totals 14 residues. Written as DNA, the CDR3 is TGTGCCAGCAGGGGGACAGGGAGGAATTCACCCCTCCACTTT. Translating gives CASRGTGRNSPLHF.

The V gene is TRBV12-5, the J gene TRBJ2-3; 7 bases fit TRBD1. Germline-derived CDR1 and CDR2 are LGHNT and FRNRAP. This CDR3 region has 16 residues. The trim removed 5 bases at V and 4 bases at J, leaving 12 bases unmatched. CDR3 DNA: TGTGCTAGTGGTACAGGGGTTGGCGCTAATCCAGATACGCAGTATTTT. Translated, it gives CASGTGVGANPDTQYF.

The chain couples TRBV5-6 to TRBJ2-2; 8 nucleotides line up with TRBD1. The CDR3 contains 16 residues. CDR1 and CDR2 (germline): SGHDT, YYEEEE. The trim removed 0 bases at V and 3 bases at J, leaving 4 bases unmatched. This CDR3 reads CASSLDGQGYTGELFF. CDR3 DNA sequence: TGTGCCAGCAGCTTGGATGGACAGGGCTACACCGGGGAGCTGTTTTTT.

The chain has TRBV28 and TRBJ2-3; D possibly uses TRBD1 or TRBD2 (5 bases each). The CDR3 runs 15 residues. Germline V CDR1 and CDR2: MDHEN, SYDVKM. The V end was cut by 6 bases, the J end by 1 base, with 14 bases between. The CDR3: CASSHSGTGTDTQYF. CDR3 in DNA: TGTGCCAGCAGCCACTCTGGGACCGGCACAGATACGCAGTATTTT.

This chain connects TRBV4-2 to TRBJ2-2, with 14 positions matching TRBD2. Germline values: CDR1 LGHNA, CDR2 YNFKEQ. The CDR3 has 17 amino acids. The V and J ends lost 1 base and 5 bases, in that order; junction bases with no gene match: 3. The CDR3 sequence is CASSQVRLAGGTGELFF. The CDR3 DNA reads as TGTGCCAGCAGCCAAGTGAGACTAGCGGGGGGGACCGGGGAGCTGTTTTTT.

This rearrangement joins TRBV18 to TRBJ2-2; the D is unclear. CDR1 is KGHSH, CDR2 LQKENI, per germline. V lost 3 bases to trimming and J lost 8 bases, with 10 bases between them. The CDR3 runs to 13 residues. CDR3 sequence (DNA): TGTGCCAGCTCACCCCCGTCGGTAGGGGAGCTGTTTTTT. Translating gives CASSPPSVGELFF. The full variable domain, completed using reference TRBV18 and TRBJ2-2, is NAGVMQNPRHLVRRRGQEARLRCSPMKGHSHVYWYRQLPEEGLKFMVYLQKENIIDESGMPKERFSAEFPKEGPSILRIQQVVRGDSAAYFCASSPPSVGELFFGEGSRLTVL.